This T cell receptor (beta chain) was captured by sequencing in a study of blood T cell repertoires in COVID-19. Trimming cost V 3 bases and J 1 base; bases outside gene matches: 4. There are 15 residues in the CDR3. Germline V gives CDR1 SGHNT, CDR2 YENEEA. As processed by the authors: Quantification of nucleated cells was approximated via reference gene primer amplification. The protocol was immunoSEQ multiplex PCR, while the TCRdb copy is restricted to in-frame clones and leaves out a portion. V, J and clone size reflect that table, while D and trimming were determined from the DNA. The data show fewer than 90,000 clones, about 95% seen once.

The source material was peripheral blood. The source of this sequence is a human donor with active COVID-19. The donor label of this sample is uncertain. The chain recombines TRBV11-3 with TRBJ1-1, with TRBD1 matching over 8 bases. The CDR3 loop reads CASSFFGTGNTEAFF. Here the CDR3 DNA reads TGTGCCAGCAGCTTTTTTGGGACAGGGAACACTGAAGCTTTCTTT. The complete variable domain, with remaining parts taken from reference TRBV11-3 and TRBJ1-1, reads EAGVVQSPRYKIIEKKQPVAFWCNPISGHNTLYWYLQNLGQGPELLIRYENEEAVDDSQLPKDRFSAERLKGVDSTLKIQPAELGDSAVYLCASSFFGTGNTEAFFGQGTRLTVV.